Below are 17 T cell receptor beta chains sequenced from a single sample in a study of CD4 T cells in relation to SARS-CoV-2 and coronaviruses. Unexposed donor CD4+ T cells date from about 2011-2019, before the COVID-19 pandemic. Sequencing was performed with immunoSEQ multiplex PCR; in TCRdb, only in-frame clones are kept and a portion is missing. The data hold nearly 70,000 clones, with 85% to 95% observed a single time. Sequenced material: naive CD4+ T cells from PBMCs. Indicated subset: naive CD4+ T cells isolated by negative enrichment. The receptors come from a human donor in good health.

The chain has TRBV7-9 and TRBJ2-7; TRBD1 agrees at 7 bases. The CDR3 runs to 16 residues. Germline CDR1 and CDR2: SEHNR and FQNEAQ (reference sequence). Losses at the gene ends were 4 bases for V and 2 bases for J; bases not matched to a gene: 11. The CDR3 loop is CASSSRSDRVPYEQYF. The DNA for the CDR3 is TGTGCCAGCAGCTCGCGATCTGACAGGGTACCCTACGAGCAGTACTTC. Filled out from reference TRBV7-9 and TRBJ2-7, the complete variable domain reads DTGVSQNPRHKITKRGQNVTFRCDPISEHNRLYWYRQTLGQGPEFLTYFQNEAQLEKSRLLSDRFSAERPKGSFSTLEIQRTEQGDSAMYLCASSSRSDRVPYEQYFGPGTRLTVT.

The CDR3 protein is CASSVDPGQGFYEQYF. CDR3 sequence (DNA): TGTGCCAGCAGCGTGGACCCGGGACAGGGATTTTACGAGCAGTACTTC. The genes are TRBV5-4 and TRBJ2-7; 9 nucleotides match TRBD1. CDR1 is SGHNT, CDR2 YYREEE, per germline (reference sequence). CDR3 length equals 16 residues. The J segment lost 4 bases and the V segment lost 4 bases, leaving 12 bases of the junction unmatched.

The gene calls are TRBV6-5 and TRBJ1-1, with a possible D match to TRBD1 (6 bases). V shed 2 bases and J shed 5 bases, with 15 bases lying between them. Germline-derived CDR1 and CDR2 are MNHEY and SVGAGI. CDR3 length: 15 residues. CDR3 sequence: CASSYGRGRWTEAFF. The CDR3 region has the DNA TGTGCCAGCAGTTACGGTCGGGGGCGGTGGACTGAAGCTTTCTTT.

The chain carries TRBV6-5 and TRBJ2-5; D is undetermined. This CDR3 contains 14 residues. Trimming removed 6 bases from V and 1 base from J, with 12 bases in between. Germline V gene lookup returns CDR1 MNHEY and CDR2 SVGAGI. The CDR3 spells CASSLGNGQETQYF. In nucleotides, the CDR3 is TGTGCCAGCAGCCTTGGGAACGGCCAAGAGACCCAGTACTTC.

The chain links TRBV19 to TRBJ2-2, with 13 bases aligning to TRBD2. The V gene's germline CDR1 is LNHDA and CDR2 SQIVND (reference sequence). The CDR3 sequence is 17 residues long. The J segment lost 4 bases and the V segment lost 5 bases, leaving 7 bases of the junction unmatched. The CDR3 DNA follows: TGTGCCAGTAGTGGGTCGGGACTAGCGGGGTTCACCGGGGAGCTGTTTTTT. Protein product: CASSGSGLAGFTGELFF.

The V and J genes are TRBV5-4 and TRBJ2-7; 14 positions agree with TRBD2. V was clipped by 2 bases and J by 3 bases; unmatched bases: 4. Germline-derived CDR1 and CDR2 are SGHNT and YYREEE (reference sequence). The CDR3 contains 16 residues. CDR3 in amino acids: CASSLRLAGGLYEQYF. DNA of the CDR3: TGTGCCAGCAGCTTACGACTAGCGGGAGGGCTCTACGAGCAGTACTTC. Looking up the rest from reference TRBV5-4 and TRBJ2-7 gives the full variable domain: ETGVTQSPTHLIKTRGQQVTLRCSSQSGHNTVSWYQQALGQGPQFIFQYYREEENGRGNFPPRFSGLQFPNYSSELNVNALELDDSALYLCASSLRLAGGLYEQYFGPGTRLTVT.

The V call is TRBV18, the J call TRBJ2-7; perhaps TRBD1 as D (6 bases). The CDR3 consists of 13 residues. CDR1 KGHSH and CDR2 LQKENI come from the germline V gene. The germline V and J ends were trimmed by 10 bases and 3 bases, with 16 bases remaining between them. CDR3 in amino acids: CATTEDRNYEQYF. DNA for the CDR3: TGTGCCACAACCGAAGACAGGAACTACGAGCAGTACTTC.

A few counts support this clone. Other DNA variants within this sample encode the same CDR3. This chain joins TRBV5-1 and TRBJ1-1, with D perhaps matching TRBD1 (5 bases). Trimming removed 0 bases at V and 1 base at J, with 7 bases between. This CDR3 is built from 14 residues. Germline assignment: CDR1 SGHRS and CDR2 YFSETQ. CDR3 sequence (DNA): TGCGCCAGCAGCTTGGACGGGGGGAACACTGAAGCTTTCTTT. Its protein is CASSLDGGNTEAFF.

This clone came up once. This sequence joins TRBV5-1 and TRBJ2-1, with 7 bases fitting TRBD1. From germline, CDR1 is SGHRS and CDR2 YFSETQ. The V segment lost 5 bases and the J segment 5 bases; nucleotides outside the gene matches: 4. There are 13 residues in the CDR3. Here the CDR3 reads CASSKGTDNEQFF. The CDR3 DNA reads TGCGCCAGCAGTAAGGGGACAGACAATGAGCAGTTCTTC.

This chain uses TRBV28 with TRBJ1-2, with 7 bases lining up with TRBD1. The germline V gene has CDR1 MDHEN and CDR2 SYDVKM. This CDR3 is 12 amino acids long. The CDR3 DNA reads TGTTCTACCGGGACAGTCGGCTATGGCTACACCTTC. It yields the protein CSTGTVGYGYTF.

The chain joins TRBV7-9 to TRBJ2-1; 9 nucleotides align to TRBD2. The ends lost 6 bases at V and 0 bases at J; junction bases unmatched: 12. CDR1 and CDR2 (germline): SEHNR, FQNEAQ (reference sequence). CDR3 length: 18 amino acids. For the CDR3, the DNA is TGTGCCAGCAGTCCCCCTCTGCTAGCGGGGATCTCCTACAATGAGCAGTTCTTC. Its translation is CASSPPLLAGISYNEQFF.

The chain uses TRBV24-1 and TRBJ2-3; 8 bases match TRBD2. Trimming took 8 bases from V and 2 from J; bases not matched to a gene: 8. Looked up from germline, CDR1 is KGHDR and CDR2 is SFDVKD. This CDR3 is 15 amino acids long. The CDR3 here is CATKRSGGFTDTQYF. The DNA of the CDR3 is TGTGCCACCAAGCGGAGCGGGGGCTTCACAGATACGCAGTATTTT.

The CDR3 DNA sequence: TGCGCCAGCAGCACCCTTATAGGGCGGGGAATCGTCAATGAGCAGTTCTTC. It encodes CASSTLIGRGIVNEQFF. The genes are TRBV5-1 and TRBJ2-1; the D gene is possibly TRBD2 (6 bases). This CDR3 is built from 17 residues. Germline V gene lookup returns CDR1 SGHRS and CDR2 YFSETQ. Trimming removed 4 bases from V and 6 bases from J, with 23 bases in between.

The chain uses TRBV19 and TRBJ1-6; the D is unclear. The germline CDR1 and CDR2 sequences are LNHDA and SQIVND (reference sequence). This CDR3 comprises 15 residues. Trimming pared 8 bases from V and 7 bases from J, leaving 18 bases between. CDR3 sequence: CASGAEGVRNSPLHF. The CDR3, as DNA: TGTGCCAGTGGTGCAGAGGGAGTAAGGAATTCACCCCTCCACTTT. Variable domain in full (rest from reference TRBV19 and TRBJ1-6): DGGITQSPKYLFRKEGQNVTLSCEQNLNHDAMYWYRQDPGQGLRLIYYSQIVNDFQKGDIAEGYSVSREKKESFPLTVTSAQKNPTAFYLCASGAEGVRNSPLHFGNGTRLTVT.

This rearrangement joins TRBV29-1 to TRBJ1-2, with no clear D. V lost 5 bases to trimming and J lost 1 base, with 11 bases between them. Germline lookup yields CDR1 SQVTM and CDR2 ANQGSEA. This CDR3 comprises 13 residues. CDR3 coding DNA: TGCAGCGTTCACGGGGAATTTAACTATGGCTACACCTTC. As protein: CSVHGEFNYGYTF. Based on the CDR3 plus reference TRBV29-1 and TRBJ1-2, the full variable domain is SAVISQKPSRDICQRGTSLTIQCQVDSQVTMMFWYRQQPGQSLTLIATANQGSEATYESGFVIDKFPISRPNLTFSTLTVSNMSPEDSSIYLCSVHGEFNYGYTFGSGTRLTVV.

The rearrangement links TRBV2 to TRBJ1-4, with 8 bases that match TRBD1. J gave up 10 bases and V 6 bases, and 10 bases lay outside the gene matches. This CDR3 region has 14 residues. The germline V gene encodes CDR1 SNHLY and CDR2 FYNNEI. The CDR3 loop reads CASRDRVGTGKLFF. For the CDR3, the DNA is TGTGCCAGCAGGGACAGGGTGGGGACTGGAAAACTGTTTTTT.

The rearrangement uses TRBV5-1 and TRBJ2-3; possible D gene TRBD1, 5 bases. V was trimmed by 1 base and J by 5 bases, leaving 14 bases between them. Germline values: CDR1 SGHRS, CDR2 YFSETQ. CDR3 length: 15 amino acids. The CDR3 reads CASSLRTRTLDTQYF. In nucleotides, the CDR3 is TGCGCCAGCAGCTTGAGGACACGTACCCTAGATACGCAGTATTTT.